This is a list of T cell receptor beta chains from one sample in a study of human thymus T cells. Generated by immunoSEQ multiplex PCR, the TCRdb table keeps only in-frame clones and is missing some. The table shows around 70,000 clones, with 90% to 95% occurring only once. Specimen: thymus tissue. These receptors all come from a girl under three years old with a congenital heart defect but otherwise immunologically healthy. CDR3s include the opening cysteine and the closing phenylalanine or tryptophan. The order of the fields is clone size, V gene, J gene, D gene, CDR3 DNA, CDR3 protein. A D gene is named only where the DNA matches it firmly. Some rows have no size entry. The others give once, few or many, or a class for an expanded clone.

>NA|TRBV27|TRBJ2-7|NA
TGTGCCAGCAGTCCCCGGACTACAAAGTACGAGCAGTACTTC
CASSPRTTKYEQYF
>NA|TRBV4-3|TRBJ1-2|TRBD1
TGCGCCAGCAGCCAAGAATCTAAGCCGGGACAGAGATTCTATGGCTACACCTTC
CASSQESKPGQRFYGYTF
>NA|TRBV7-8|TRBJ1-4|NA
TGTGCCAGCAGCTTAGGACGGAACGCTAATGAAAAACTGTTTTTT
CASSLGRNANEKLFF
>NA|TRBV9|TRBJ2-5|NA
TGTGCCAGCAGCGTTTCGAATCCGGGACAACGAGAGACCCAGTACTTC
CASSVSNPGQRETQYF
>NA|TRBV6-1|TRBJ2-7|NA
TGTGCCAGCAGTGAGGTTAAGTCAGGGGTCTCACCCTACGAGCAGTACTTC
CASSEVKSGVSPYEQYF
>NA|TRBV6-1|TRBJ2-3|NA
TGTGCCAGCAGCGGGACACCCACAGATACGCAGTATTTT
CASSGTPTDTQYF
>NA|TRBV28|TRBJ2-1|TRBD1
TGTGCCAGCAGTTTATGCTTGGACAGGGCCCGTTATGAGCAGTTCTTC
CASSLCLDRARYEQFF
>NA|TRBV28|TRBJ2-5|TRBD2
TGTGCCAGCAGTTTCCTGACTAGCGGGAGCGAAGAGACCCAGTACTTC
CASSFLTSGSEETQYF
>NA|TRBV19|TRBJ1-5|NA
TGTGCCAGTAGTACGCCTAAAGACAGAAATCAGCCCCAGCATTTT
CASSTPKDRNQPQHF
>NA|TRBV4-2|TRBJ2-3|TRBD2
TGTGCCAGCAGCTCGGGACTAGCGGGAGGTAATACGCAGTATTTT
CASSSGLAGGNTQYF
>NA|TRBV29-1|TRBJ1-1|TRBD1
TGCAGCGTTGATGGGAGGGGGACAGGCGCGAACACTGAAGCTTTCTTT
CSVDGRGTGANTEAFF
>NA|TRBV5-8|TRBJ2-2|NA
TGTGCCAGCAGCTTGAAGGGGGTAAACACCGGGGAGCTGTTTTTT
CASSLKGVNTGELFF
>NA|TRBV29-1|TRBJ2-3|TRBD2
TGCAGCGTTGAAGAACATAGCGGGAGCACAGATACGCAGTATTTT
CSVEEHSGSTDTQYF
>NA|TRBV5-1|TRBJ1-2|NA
TGCGCCAGCAGCTTGACAATTAGCGGGGCGAATGGCTACACCTTC
CASSLTISGANGYTF
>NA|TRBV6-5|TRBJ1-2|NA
TGTGCCAGCAGTTGGGTTGGGACTAACTATGGCTACACCTTC
CASSWVGTNYGYTF
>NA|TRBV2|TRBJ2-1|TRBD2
TGTGCCAGAGGCCGTCCGGGACTAGCGAAATACAATGAGCAGTTCTTC
CARGRPGLAKYNEQFF
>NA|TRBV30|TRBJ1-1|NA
TGTGCCTGGAATCCCCGGTCGGGGTATGGCACTGAAGCTTTCTTT
CAWNPRSGYGTEAFF
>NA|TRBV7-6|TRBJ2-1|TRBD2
TGTGCCAGCAGCAAACATCCCCCGCTAGCGGAAGACAATGAGCAGTTCTTC
CASSKHPPLAEDNEQFF
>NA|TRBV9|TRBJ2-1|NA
TGTGCCAGCAGCCCCCGGGGGGCGGGAGTTCTCAATGAGCAGTTCTTC
CASSPRGAGVLNEQFF
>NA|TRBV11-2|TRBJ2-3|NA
TGTGCCAGCAGCCCAAGGGCGTTCCTCAGCACAGATACGCAGTATTTT
CASSPRAFLSTDTQYF
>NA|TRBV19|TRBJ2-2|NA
TGTGCCAGTAGCCACTCTTCTTGGGCGGCGAACACCGGGGAGCTGTTTTTT
CASSHSSWAANTGELFF
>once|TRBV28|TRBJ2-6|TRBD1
TGTGCCAGCACACCCCAGGGGGAATCTGGGGCCAACGTCCTGACTTTC
CASTPQGESGANVLTF
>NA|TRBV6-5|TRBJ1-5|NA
TGTGCCAGCAGTCCCCGGCGGGGTTTTGGTCAGCCCCAGCATTTT
CASSPRRGFGQPQHF
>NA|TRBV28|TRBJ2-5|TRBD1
TGTGCCAGCAGTTTTTCCCGCCCACTCGGGACAGAAGAGACCCAGTACTTC
CASSFSRPLGTEETQYF
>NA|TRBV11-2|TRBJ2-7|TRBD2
TGTGCCAGCAGCTTAGATCGTGGACTAGCGGGAGTACGAACCACCTACGAGCAGTACTTC
CASSLDRGLAGVRTTYEQYF
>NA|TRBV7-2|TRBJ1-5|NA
TGTGCCAGCAGTTCAATCGAGTATTATCCGAATCAGCCCCAGCATTTT
CASSSIEYYPNQPQHF
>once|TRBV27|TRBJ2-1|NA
TGTGCCAGCAGTTCCCCGCTCACTAACGGTTTCGGTAATGAGCAGTTCTTC
CASSSPLTNGFGNEQFF
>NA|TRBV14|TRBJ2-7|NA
TGTGCCAGCAGCCAAGTTCGCGGGGGCCCCTACGAGCAGTACTTC
CASSQVRGGPYEQYF
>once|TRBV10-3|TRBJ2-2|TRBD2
TGTGCCATCAGTACTAAACTTAGCGGGAGGGGTGAAACCGGGGAGCTGTTTTTT
CAISTKLSGRGETGELFF
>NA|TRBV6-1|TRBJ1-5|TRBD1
TGTGCCAGCAGTGAAGCGAAGGGACAGGGTGACAATCAGCCCCAGCATTTT
CASSEAKGQGDNQPQHF
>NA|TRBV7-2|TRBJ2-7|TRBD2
TGTGCCAGCAGCTGGCGGCCCCTAGCGGGGAGCTCCTACGAGCAGTACTTC
CASSWRPLAGSSYEQYF
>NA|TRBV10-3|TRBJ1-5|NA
TGTGCCATCAGTGAGTCGAAAGCGGCTCAGCCCCAGCATTTT
CAISESKAAQPQHF
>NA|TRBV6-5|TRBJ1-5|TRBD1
TGTGCCAGCCGCCGGGACAGCTATAGCAATCAGCCCCAGCATTTT
CASRRDSYSNQPQHF
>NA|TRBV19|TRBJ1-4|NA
TGTGCCAGTGGATCTCTGGGGGGGAATGAAAAACTGTTTTTT
CASGSLGGNEKLFF
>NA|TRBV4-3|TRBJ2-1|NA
TGCGCCAGCAGCCAAGATGAGGGTGAGCAGTTCTTC
CASSQDEGEQFF
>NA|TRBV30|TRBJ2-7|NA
TGTGCCTGGAGTTCCGTCCATTACTACGAGCAGTACTTC
CAWSSVHYYEQYF
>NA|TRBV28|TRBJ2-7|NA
TGTGCCAGCAGTCCTCCCTTCCCGGGGGAGCAGTACTTC
CASSPPFPGEQYF
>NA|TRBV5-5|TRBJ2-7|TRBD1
TGTGCCAGCAGCCCTGGACAGGGGGCGCGTGAGCAGTACTTC
CASSPGQGAREQYF
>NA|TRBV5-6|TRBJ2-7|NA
TGTGCCAGCAGCTCGTCATGGGGACACTTTTACGAGCAGTACTTC
CASSSSWGHFYEQYF
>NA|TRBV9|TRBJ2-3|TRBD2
TGTGCCAGCAGCCACCGGACGCCGGGACTAGGGTCGGATACGCAGTATTTT
CASSHRTPGLGSDTQYF
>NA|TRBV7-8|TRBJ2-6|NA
TGTGCCAGCAGCTCCAAAGCCCTTGGAAGGACTACTGGGGCCAACGTCCTGACTTTC
CASSSKALGRTTGANVLTF
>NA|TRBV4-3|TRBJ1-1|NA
TGCGCCAGCAGCCGCCTCTTGGTCCGGGCCAGGGGTAATCTGGTGAACACTGAAGCTTTCTTT
CASSRLLVRARGNLVNTEAFF
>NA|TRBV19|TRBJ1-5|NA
TGTGCCAGTAGTGCCTATTCCACAGTTGGCGCGGGATCCAGTCAGCCCCAGCATTTT
CASSAYSTVGAGSSQPQHF
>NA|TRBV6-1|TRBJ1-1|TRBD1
TGTGCCAGCAGTGAAAAGCTAATCGGGACAGGGGTAAGGGAAATGAACACTGAAGCTTTCTTT
CASSEKLIGTGVREMNTEAFF
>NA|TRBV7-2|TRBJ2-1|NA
TGTGCCAGCAGCCCTCACGACTATGAGCAGTTCTTC
CASSPHDYEQFF
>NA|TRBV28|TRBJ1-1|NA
TGTGCCAGCAGTTTACGAGGGCCTCGTTTGAACACTGAAGCTTTCTTT
CASSLRGPRLNTEAFF
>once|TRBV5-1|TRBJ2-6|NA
TGCGCCAGCAGCTTGGAGCGTGGGTGGCCTGGGGCCAACGTCCTGACTTTC
CASSLERGWPGANVLTF
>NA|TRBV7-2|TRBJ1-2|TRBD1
TGTGCCAGCAGCTTAGGACAGGGGGGTCTCCTTAACTATGGCTACACCTTC
CASSLGQGGLLNYGYTF
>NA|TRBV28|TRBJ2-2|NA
TGTGCCAGCAGTCCGGGGGATTACCCCGGGGAGCTGTTTTTT
CASSPGDYPGELFF
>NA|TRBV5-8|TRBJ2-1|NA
TGTGCCAGCAGCTTGTATAGTACAGGGGAGGTGCACCACTACTACAATGAGCAGTTCTTC
CASSLYSTGEVHHYYNEQFF
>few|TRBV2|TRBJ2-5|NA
TGTGCCAGCAGTGACCGCCATGGCGGGGTCCTCCAAGAGACCCAGTACTTC
CASSDRHGGVLQETQYF
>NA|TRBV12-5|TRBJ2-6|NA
TGTGCTAGTGGTCCGGGGAGCTCTGGGGCCAACGTCCTGACTTTC
CASGPGSSGANVLTF
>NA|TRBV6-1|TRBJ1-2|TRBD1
TGTGCCAGCAGTGGACCGTGGGACAGCTATGGCTACACCTTC
CASSGPWDSYGYTF
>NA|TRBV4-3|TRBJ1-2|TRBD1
TGCGCCAGCAGCCAAGATGAAGGACAGGGGAGCTATGGCTACACCTTC
CASSQDEGQGSYGYTF
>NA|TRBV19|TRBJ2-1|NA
TGTGCCAGTAGTATAGATTCAGGGCCGAGGCAGTTCTTC
CASSIDSGPRQFF
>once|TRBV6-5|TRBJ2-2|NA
TGTGCCAGCAGTTACTCGATCAGGGTCACCGGGGAGCTGTTTTTT
CASSYSIRVTGELFF
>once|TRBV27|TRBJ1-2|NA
TGTGCCAGCACGCCTTATGGACGGAGCTATGGCTACACCTTC
CASTPYGRSYGYTF
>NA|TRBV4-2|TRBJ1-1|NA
TGTGCCAGCAGCCCCTGCGTCCGTCGGCCAGGCGAGAACACTGAAGCTTTCTTT
CASSPCVRRPGENTEAFF